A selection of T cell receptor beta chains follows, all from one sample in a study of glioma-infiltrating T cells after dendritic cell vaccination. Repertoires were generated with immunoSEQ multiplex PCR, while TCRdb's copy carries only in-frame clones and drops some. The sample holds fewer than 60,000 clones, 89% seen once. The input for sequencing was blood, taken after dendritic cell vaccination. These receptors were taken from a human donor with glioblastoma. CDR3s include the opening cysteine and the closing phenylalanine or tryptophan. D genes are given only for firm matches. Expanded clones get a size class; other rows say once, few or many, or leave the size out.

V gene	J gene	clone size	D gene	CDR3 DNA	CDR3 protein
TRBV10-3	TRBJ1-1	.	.	TGTGCCATCAGTGAAGTGGCAGACGCTCGAGGCGCTTTCTTT	CAISEVADARGAFF
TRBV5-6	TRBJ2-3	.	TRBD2	TGTGCCAGCAGCTCGACCGGGGGGACCACAGATACGCAGTATTTT	CASSSTGGTTDTQYF
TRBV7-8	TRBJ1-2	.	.	TGTGCCAGCAGCGTCGGGACTTACCCCCGGGGGTATGTTCGCTACACCTTC	CASSVGTYPRGYVRYTF
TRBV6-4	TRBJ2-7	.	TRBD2	TGTGCCAGCAGAGCCACCGGGACTAGCTCCTACGAGCAGTACTTC	CASRATGTSSYEQYF
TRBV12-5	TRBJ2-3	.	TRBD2	TGTGCTAGTGGTTTCAGCGTGGGAGGGACAGATACGCAGTATTTT	CASGFSVGGTDTQYF
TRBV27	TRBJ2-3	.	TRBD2	TGTGCCAGCAGTTTCGAACTAGCGGGTGGCACAGATACGCAGTATTTT	CASSFELAGGTDTQYF
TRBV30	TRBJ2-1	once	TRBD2	TGTGCCTGGAGTGTGTGGGGAGGGGAGCAGTTCTTC	CAWSVWGGEQFF
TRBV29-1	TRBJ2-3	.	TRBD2	TGCAGCGCCCCCCTGCCTAGCGGGAGTATGGATACGCAGTATTTT	CSAPLPSGSMDTQYF
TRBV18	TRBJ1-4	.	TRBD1	TGTGCCAGCTCTCTAGACAGGGTCCGCGAAAAACTGTTTTTT	CASSLDRVREKLFF
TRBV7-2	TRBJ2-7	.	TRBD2	TGTGCCAGCAGCAACGGGCGGGAGTACGAGCAGTACTTC	CASSNGREYEQYF
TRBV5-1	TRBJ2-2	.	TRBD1	TGCGCCAGCACCGACAGGGTGGGTGACACCGGGGAGCTGTTTTTT	CASTDRVGDTGELFF
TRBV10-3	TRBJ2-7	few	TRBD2	TGTGCCATCAGTGTAGGCGGGAGAGACTACGAGCAGTACTTC	CAISVGGRDYEQYF
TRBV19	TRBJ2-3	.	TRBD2	TGTGCCAGTACTTCCGGGACTAGCGGGAGGCCCACAGATACGCAGTATTTT	CASTSGTSGRPTDTQYF
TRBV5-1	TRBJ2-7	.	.	TGCGCCAGCAGCTTGGGGACTGTCCCGAACTCCTACGAGCAGTACTTC	CASSLGTVPNSYEQYF
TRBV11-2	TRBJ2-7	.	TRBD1	TGTGCCAGCAGCTTAGTGCCGGGACAGGGCGAGCAGTACTTC	CASSLVPGQGEQYF
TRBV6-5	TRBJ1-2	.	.	TGTGCCAGCAGTTCCGGGACAACTAACTATGGCTACACCTTC	CASSSGTTNYGYTF
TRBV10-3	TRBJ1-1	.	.	TGTGCCATCAAAGACGGGGGCACTGAAGCTTTCTTT	CAIKDGGTEAFF
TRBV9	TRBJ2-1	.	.	TGTGCCAGCAGCGCCCTCCCCGAAGACACTGAGCAGTTCTTC	CASSALPEDTEQFF
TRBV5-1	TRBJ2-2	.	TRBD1	TGCGCCAGCAGCTTATTACAGGGGCGGGCCGGGGAGCTGTTTTTT	CASSLLQGRAGELFF